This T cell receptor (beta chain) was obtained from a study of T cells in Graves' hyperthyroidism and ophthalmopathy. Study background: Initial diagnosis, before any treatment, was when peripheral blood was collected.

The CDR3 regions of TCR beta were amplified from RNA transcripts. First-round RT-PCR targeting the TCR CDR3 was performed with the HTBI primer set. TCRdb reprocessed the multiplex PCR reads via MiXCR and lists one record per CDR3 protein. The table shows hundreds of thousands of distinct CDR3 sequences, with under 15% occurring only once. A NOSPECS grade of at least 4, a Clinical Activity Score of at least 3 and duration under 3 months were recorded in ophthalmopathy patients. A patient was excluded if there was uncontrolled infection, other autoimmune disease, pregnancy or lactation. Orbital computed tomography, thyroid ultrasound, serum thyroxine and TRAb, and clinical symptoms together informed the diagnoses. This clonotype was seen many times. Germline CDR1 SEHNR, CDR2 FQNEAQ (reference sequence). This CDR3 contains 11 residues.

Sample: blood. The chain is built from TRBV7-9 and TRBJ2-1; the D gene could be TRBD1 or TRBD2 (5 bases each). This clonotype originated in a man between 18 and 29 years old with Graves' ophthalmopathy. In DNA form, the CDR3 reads TGTGCTAGCGAGGGGCATGGGGAGCAGTTCTTC. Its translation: CASEGHGEQFF. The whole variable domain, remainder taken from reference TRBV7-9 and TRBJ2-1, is DTGVSQNPRHKITKRGQNVTFRCDPISEHNRLYWYRQTLGQGPEFLTYFQNEAQLEKSRLLSDRFSAERPKGSFSTLEIQRTEQGDSAMYLCASEGHGEQFFGPGTRLTVL.